This T cell receptor (beta chain) was profiled in a study of T cell changes during pregnancy in multiple sclerosis (dated by TCRdb to between 2019 and 2020). A note on the overall study: Changes in the T cell repertoire over the course of pregnancy were examined in this study in women with multiple sclerosis.

The CDR1 and CDR2 encoded by the germline V gene (reference sequence) are SEHNR and FQNEAQ. There are 15 amino acids in the CDR3, from cysteine to phenylalanine inclusive. CDR3 DNA is the only sequence kept; it has 45 bases, read in frame from the first base. V is reduced by 1 base and J by 5 bases, leaving a spacing of 12 bases between them. Note on this clone: What antigen it recognizes has not been identified. Per-nucleotide qualities are absent, and no much larger clonotype sits a single base away.

Receptor amplification or capture employed the immunoSEQ multiplex PCR assay. What TCRdb holds here is the immuneACCESS table cut down to in-frame rearrangements. Part of the clones is not present; checked against another copy, under half of the missing clones reflect an unresolved V gene, and the others are unexplained. A total of about 58,000 clones appear in this sample, less than 95% of them only once. About 0.5% of the sample is in the top ten clones. The sequence links TRBV7-9 to TRBJ2-1; a weak D assignment points to TRBD1 (5 bases agree). This TCR was recovered from a female donor in good health, enrolled as a control in a pregnancy study. The source was CD4+ T cells from peripheral blood mononuclear cells, collected after pregnancy. At the DNA level, the sequence is TGTGCCAGCAGCTTAGGTCAGGGCCCCGACAATGAGCAGTTCTTC. Its translation reads: CASSLGQGPDNEQFF. This CDR3, with the reference TRBV7-9 and TRBJ2-1 proteins standing in past its ends, gives the full variable domain DTGVSQNPRHKITKRGQNVTFRCDPISEHNRLYWYRQTLGQGPEFLTYFQNEAQLEKSRLLSDRFSAERPKGSFSTLEIQRTEQGDSAMYLCASSLGQGPDNEQFFGPGTRLTVL.